Ten or more counts support the clone carrying this TCR beta chain. Its antigen remains unidentified. These data belong to a study of T cell repertoires in cytomegalovirus infection. Study summary: Both CMV infection and a matching HLA type were indicated by public TCR beta signatures. Findings and caveats of the study: CMV-specific HLA-C-restricted TCR beta clonotypes dominated the ex vivo response. Of the TCR beta families, the public ones yielded a cumulative frequency that identified carriers of CMV plus the relevant HLA.

TCRdb fed the reads into MiXCR, producing one record per CDR3 protein. The sample holds 200,000 to 300,000 distinct CDR3 sequences, over 8% seen once. The TCR was taken from a human donor in good health (CMV status not recorded). Some clones in this sample may be carry-over from other donors' samples. Sequencing input: PBMCs.

CDR3 DNA: TGCAGTGCTAGACCCCCACCCCCCTTAGCGTCTAACCTGAGGAGGGATACGCAGTATTTT. Protein product: CSARPPPPLASNLRRDTQYF. The J gene is TRBJ2-3, the V gene TRBV20-1, with D possibly matching TRBD2 (5 bases). The CDR3 runs to 20 residues. The ends were cut back, 2 bases at V and 6 bases at J, with 33 bases in the middle. Per the germline V gene, CDR1 is DFQATT and CDR2 is SNEGSKA (reference sequence).